The present T cell receptor (beta chain) was sequenced within a study of Graves' ophthalmopathy and Graves' hyperthyroidism. This CDR3 has 11 amino acids. Trimming pared 4 bases from V and 7 bases from J, leaving 10 bases between. The V gene's germline CDR1 is SQVTM and CDR2 ANQGSEA. RNA transcripts were the template, and TCR beta CDR3 regions were amplified from them. The workflow started with a first-round RT-PCR run with HTBI primers and then moved on to a second-round multiplex PCR. TCRdb processed the multiplex PCR reads anew with MiXCR; each CDR3 protein has one entry. The profile shows hundreds of thousands of distinct CDR3 sequences, around an eighth of them singletons. This clonotype was detected many times.

The rearrangement links TRBV29-1 to TRBJ1-1; D uncertain. Source material: blood. The sequence was obtained from a woman aged 25 to 39 with Graves' ophthalmopathy. The CDR3 region has the DNA TGCAGCGTTGTAGTGTGGGATGAAGCTTTCTTT. Amino acid sequence: CSVVVWDEAFF.